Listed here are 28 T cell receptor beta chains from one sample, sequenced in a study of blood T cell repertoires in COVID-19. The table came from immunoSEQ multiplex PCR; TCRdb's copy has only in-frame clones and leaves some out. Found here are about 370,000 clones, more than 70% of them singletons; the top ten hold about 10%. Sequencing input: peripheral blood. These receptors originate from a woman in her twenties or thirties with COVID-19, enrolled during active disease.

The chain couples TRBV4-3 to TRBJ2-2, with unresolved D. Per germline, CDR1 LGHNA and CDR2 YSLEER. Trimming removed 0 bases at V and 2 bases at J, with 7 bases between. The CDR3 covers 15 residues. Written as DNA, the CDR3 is TGCGCCAGCAGCCAAGATTGGCCCAACACCGGGGAGCTGTTTTTT. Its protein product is CASSQDWPNTGELFF.

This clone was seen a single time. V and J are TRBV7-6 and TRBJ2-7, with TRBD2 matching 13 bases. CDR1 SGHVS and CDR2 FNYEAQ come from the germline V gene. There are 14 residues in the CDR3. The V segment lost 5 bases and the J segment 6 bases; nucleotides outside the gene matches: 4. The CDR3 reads CASSLGLAGVEQYF. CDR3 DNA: TGTGCCAGCAGCCTCGGACTAGCGGGAGTCGAGCAGTACTTC.

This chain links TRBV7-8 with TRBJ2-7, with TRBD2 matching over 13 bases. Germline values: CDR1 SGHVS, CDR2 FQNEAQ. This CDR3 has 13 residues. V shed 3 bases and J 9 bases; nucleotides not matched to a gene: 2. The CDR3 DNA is TGTGCCAGCAGCTTTGGGACTAGCGGGATGCAGTACTTC. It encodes CASSFGTSGMQYF.

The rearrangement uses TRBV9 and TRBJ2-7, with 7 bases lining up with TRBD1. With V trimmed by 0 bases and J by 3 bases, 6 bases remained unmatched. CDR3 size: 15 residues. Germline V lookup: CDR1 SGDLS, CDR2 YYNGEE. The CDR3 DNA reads TGTGCCAGCAGCGTAGCCTGGACAGGAGACTACGAGCAGTACTTC. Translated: CASSVAWTGDYEQYF. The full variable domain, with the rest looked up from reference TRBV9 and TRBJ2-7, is DSGVTQTPKHLITATGQRVTLRCSPRSGDLSVYWYQQSLDQGLQFLIQYYNGEERAKGNILERFSAQQFPDLHSELNLSSLELGDSALYFCASSVAWTGDYEQYFGPGTRLTVT.

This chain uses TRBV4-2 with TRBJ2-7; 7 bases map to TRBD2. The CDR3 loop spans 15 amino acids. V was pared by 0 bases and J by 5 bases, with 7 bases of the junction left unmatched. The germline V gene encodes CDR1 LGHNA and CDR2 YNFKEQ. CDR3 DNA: TGTGCCAGCAGCCAAGATGGTGGGAGCGGGGACGAGCAGTACTTC. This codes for CASSQDGGSGDEQYF.

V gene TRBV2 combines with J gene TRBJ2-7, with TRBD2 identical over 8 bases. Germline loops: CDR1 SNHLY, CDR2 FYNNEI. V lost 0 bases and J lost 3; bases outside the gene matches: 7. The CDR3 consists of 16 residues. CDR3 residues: CASSEAPPSGGYEQYF. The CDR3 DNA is TGTGCCAGCAGTGAAGCGCCCCCGAGCGGGGGCTACGAGCAGTACTTC.

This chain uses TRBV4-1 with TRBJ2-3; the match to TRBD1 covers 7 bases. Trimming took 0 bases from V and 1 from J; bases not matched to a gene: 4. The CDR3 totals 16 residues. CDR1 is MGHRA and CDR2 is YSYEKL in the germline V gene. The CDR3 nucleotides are TGCGCCAGCAGCCAAGAAGGAACAGGGGGCACAGATACGCAGTATTTT. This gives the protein CASSQEGTGGTDTQYF.

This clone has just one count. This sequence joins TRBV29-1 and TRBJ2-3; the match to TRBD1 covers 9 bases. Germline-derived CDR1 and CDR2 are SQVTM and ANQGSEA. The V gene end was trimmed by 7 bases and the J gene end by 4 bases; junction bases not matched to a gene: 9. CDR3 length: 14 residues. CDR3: CSAIGDRVPDTQYF. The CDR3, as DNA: TGCAGCGCGATTGGGGACAGGGTCCCAGATACGCAGTATTTT.

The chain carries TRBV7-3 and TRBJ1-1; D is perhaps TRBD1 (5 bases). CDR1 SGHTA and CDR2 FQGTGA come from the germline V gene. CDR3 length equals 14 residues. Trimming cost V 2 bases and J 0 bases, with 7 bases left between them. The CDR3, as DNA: TGTGCCAGCAGCTTATGGGGCATGAACACTGAAGCTTTCTTT. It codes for CASSLWGMNTEAFF.

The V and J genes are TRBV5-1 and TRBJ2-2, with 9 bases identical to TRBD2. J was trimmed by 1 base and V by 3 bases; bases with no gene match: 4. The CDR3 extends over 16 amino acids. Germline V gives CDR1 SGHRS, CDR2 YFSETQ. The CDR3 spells CASSSLAGQNTGELFF. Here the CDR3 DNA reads TGCGCCAGCAGCTCTCTAGCGGGACAGAACACCGGGGAGCTGTTTTTT.

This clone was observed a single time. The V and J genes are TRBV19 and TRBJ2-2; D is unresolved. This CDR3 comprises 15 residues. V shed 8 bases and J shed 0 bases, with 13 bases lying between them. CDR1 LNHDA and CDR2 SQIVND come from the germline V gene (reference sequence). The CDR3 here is CASSTVLANTGELFF. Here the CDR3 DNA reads TGTGCCAGTTCTACAGTTCTCGCGAACACCGGGGAGCTGTTTTTT.

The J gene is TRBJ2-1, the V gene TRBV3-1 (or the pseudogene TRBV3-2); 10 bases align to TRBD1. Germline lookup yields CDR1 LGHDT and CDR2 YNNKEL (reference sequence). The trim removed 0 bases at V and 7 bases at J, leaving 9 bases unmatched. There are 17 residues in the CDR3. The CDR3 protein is CASSQEGGTGQGNEQFF. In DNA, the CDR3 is TGTGCCAGCAGCCAAGAGGGGGGAACGGGACAGGGGAATGAGCAGTTCTTC.

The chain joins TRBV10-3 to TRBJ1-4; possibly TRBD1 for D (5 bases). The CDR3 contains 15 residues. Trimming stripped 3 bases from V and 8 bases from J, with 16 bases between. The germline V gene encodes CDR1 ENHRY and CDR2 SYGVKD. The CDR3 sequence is CAISDGLGRTEKLFF. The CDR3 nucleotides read TGTGCCATCAGTGACGGGCTGGGGCGGACCGAAAAACTGTTTTTT.

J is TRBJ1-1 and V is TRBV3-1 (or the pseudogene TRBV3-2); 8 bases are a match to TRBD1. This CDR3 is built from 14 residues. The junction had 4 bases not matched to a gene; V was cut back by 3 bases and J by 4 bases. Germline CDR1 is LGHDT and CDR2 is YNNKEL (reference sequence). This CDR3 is CASSQTGVGTEAFF. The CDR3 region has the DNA TGTGCCAGCAGCCAGACAGGGGTAGGCACTGAAGCTTTCTTT.

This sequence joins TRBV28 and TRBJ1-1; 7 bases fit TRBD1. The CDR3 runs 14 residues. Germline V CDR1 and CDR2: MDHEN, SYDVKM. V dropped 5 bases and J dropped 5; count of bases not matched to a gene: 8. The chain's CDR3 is CASSLTGFGTEAFF. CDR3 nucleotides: TGTGCCAGCAGTCTGACAGGGTTTGGGACTGAAGCTTTCTTT.

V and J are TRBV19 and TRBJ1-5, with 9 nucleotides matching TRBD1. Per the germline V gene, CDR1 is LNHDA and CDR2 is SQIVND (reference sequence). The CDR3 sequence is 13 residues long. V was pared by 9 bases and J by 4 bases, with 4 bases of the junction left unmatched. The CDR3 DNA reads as TGTGCCAGCCTCGACAGGGGGAATCAGCCCCAGCATTTT. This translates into CASLDRGNQPQHF.

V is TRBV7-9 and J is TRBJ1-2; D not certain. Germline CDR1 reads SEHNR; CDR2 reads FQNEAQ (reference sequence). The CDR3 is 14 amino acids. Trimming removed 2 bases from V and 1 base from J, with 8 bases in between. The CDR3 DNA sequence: TGTGCCAGCAGCTTATCCCCGGTTAACTATGGCTACACCTTC. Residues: CASSLSPVNYGYTF.

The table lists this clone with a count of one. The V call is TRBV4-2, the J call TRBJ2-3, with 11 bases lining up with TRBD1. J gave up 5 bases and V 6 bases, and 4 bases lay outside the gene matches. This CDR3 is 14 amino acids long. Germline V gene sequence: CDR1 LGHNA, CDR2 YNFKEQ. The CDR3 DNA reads TGTGCCAGCAGTTGGACAGGGGGCAAAGATACGCAGTATTTT. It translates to CASSWTGGKDTQYF.

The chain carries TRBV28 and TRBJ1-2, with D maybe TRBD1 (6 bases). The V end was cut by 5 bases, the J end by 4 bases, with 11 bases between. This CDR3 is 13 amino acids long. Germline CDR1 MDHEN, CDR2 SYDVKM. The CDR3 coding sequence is TGTGCCAGCAGTAATAGGGGGATCTATGGCTACACCTTC. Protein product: CASSNRGIYGYTF.

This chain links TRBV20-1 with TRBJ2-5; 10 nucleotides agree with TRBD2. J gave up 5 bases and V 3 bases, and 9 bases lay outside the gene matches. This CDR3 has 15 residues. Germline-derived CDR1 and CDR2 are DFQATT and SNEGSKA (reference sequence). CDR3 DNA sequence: TGCAGTGCTAGTAAGGCTAGCGGGAGTATGGAGACCCAGTACTTC. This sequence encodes CSASKASGSMETQYF.

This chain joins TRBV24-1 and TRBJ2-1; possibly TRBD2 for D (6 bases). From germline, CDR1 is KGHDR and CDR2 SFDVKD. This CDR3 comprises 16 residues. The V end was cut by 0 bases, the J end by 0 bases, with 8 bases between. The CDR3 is CATSDLYGSSYNEQFF. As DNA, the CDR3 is TGTGCCACCAGTGATTTGTACGGGAGCTCCTACAATGAGCAGTTCTTC.

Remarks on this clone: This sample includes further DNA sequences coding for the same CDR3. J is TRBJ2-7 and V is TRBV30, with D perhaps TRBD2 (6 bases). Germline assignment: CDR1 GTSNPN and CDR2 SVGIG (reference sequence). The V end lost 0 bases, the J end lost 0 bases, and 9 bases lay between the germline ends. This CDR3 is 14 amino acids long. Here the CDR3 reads CAWSVGGSSYEQYF. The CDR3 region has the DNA TGTGCCTGGAGTGTGGGGGGTAGCTCCTACGAGCAGTACTTC.

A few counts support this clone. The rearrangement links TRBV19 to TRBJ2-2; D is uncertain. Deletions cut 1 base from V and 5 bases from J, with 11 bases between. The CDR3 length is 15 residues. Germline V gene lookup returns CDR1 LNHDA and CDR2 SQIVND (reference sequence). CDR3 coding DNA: TGTGCCAGTAGTATAGCCGGAGCCGGTACCGGGGAGCTGTTTTTT. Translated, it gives CASSIAGAGTGELFF.

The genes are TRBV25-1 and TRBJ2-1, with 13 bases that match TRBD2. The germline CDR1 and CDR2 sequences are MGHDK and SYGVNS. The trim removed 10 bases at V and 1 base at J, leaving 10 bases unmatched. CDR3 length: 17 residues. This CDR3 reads CATILAGGPRSYNEQFF. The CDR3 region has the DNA TGTGCCACCATACTAGCGGGAGGGCCTAGGTCCTACAATGAGCAGTTCTTC. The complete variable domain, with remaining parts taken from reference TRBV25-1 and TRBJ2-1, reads EADIYQTPRYLVIGTGKKITLECSQTMGHDKMYWYQQDPGMELHLIHYSYGVNSTEKGDLSSESTVSRIRTEHFPLTLESARPSHTSQYLCATILAGGPRSYNEQFFGPGTRLTVL.

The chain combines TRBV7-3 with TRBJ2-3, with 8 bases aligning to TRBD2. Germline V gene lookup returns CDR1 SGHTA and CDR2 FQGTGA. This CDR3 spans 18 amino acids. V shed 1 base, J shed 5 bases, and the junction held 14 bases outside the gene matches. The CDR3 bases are TGTGCCAGCAGCTTAAAGGGCGGAAGCGGGAGAGGGAGAGATACGCAGTATTTT. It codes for CASSLKGGSGRGRDTQYF. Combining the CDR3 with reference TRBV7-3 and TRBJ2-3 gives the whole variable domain GAGVSQTPSNKVTEKGKYVELRCDPISGHTALYWYRQSLGQGPEFLIYFQGTGAADDSGLPNDRFFAVRPEGSVSTLKIQRTERGDSAVYLCASSLKGGSGRGRDTQYFGPGTRLTVL.

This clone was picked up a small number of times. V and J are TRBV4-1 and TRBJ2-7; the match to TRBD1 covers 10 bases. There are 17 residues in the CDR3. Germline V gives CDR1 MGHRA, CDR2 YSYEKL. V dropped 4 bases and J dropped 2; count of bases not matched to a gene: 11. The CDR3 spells CASSLAGLGTGAYEQYF. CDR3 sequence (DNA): TGCGCCAGCAGCCTAGCGGGGCTAGGGACAGGGGCCTACGAGCAGTACTTC.

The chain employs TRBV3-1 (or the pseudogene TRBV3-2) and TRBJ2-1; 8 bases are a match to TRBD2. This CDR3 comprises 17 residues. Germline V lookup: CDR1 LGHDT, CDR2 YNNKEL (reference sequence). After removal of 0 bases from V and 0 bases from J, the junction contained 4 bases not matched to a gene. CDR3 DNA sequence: TGTGCCAGCAGCCAAGACCCTAGCGGGTACTCCTACAATGAGCAGTTCTTC. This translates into CASSQDPSGYSYNEQFF.

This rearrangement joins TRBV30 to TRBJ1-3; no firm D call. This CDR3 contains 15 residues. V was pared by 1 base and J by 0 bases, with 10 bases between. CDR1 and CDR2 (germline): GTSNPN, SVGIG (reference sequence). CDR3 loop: CAWSEHTNSGNTIYF. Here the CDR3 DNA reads TGTGCCTGGAGTGAACACACTAACTCTGGAAACACCATATATTTT. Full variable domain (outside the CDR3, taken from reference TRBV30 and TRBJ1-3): SQTIHQWPATLVQPVGSPLSLECTVEGTSNPNLYWYRQAAGRGLQLLFYSVGIGQISSEVPQNLSASRPQDRQFILSSKKLLLSDSGFYLCAWSEHTNSGNTIYFGEGSWLTVV.